These T cell receptor beta chains were read from a single sample in a study of Graves' ophthalmopathy and Graves' hyperthyroidism. TCRdb passed the multiplex PCR reads through MiXCR, listing each CDR3 protein once. The table has hundreds of thousands of distinct CDR3 sequences, 35% to 50% seen once. The sequenced material came from peripheral blood. Receptors were obtained from an adult man with Graves' ophthalmopathy. Each CDR3 is given with its conserved first and last residue. Fields, in order: D gene, CDR3 length, clone size, J gene, V gene, CDR3 protein, CDR3 DNA. D genes are given only for firm matches. Not all rows give a size; the values are once, few, many and, for expanded clones, a class.

TRBD2,13,-,TRBJ2-7,TRBV6-1,CASNIRGVYEQYF,TGTGCCAGCAACATCCGGGGGGTTTACGAGCAGTACTTC
-,15,-,TRBJ2-5,TRBV11-3,CASSYAGTEQETQYF,TGTGCCAGCAGCTATGCGGGAACTGAACAAGAGACCCAGTACTTC
TRBD1,14,many,TRBJ2-7,TRBV20-1,CSAQTGTGTYEQYF,TGCAGTGCCCAAACCGGGACAGGAACTTACGAGCAGTACTTC
TRBD2,16,-,TRBJ2-3,TRBV7-2,CASSSGLAGGPDTQYF,TGTGCCAGCAGCTCCGGACTAGCGGGAGGACCAGATACGCAGTATTTT
TRBD1,13,many,TRBJ1-1,TRBV11-2,CASSPLSDRGAFF,TGTGCCAGCAGCCCGCTCTCGGACAGGGGAGCTTTCTTT
-,17,-,TRBJ2-7,TRBV10-3,CAISARSFGGLIHEQYF,TGTGCCATCAGTGCTAGGTCCTTCGGGGGATTGATCCACGAGCAGTACTTC
-,13,many,TRBJ1-5,TRBV19,CASSIRMGQPQHF,TGTGCCAGTAGTATACGGATGGGTCAGCCCCAGCATTTT
TRBD1,12,-,TRBJ1-1,TRBV10-3,CAIRDRENEAFF,TGTGCCATCCGGGACAGGGAAAATGAAGCTTTCTTT
TRBD1,16,-,TRBJ2-5,TRBV5-6,CASSTPGTGIRETQYF,TGTGCCAGCAGCACTCCCGGGACAGGGATACGGGAGACCCAGTACTTC
-,16,few,TRBJ2-2,TRBV19,CASSPSGGLRTGELFF,TGTGCCAGTAGTCCGTCCGGGGGCCTGAGGACCGGGGAGCTGTTTTTT
-,14,-,TRBJ1-1,TRBV9,CASSQTTGNTEAFF,TGTGCCAGCAGCCAAACCACAGGGAACACTGAAGCTTTCTTT
-,12,many,TRBJ2-7,TRBV29-1,CSVELGYHEQYF,TGCAGCGTTGAATTAGGGTACCACGAGCAGTACTTC
-,15,-,TRBJ2-5,TRBV2,CASTRGGAREETQYF,TGTGCCAGCACCAGGGGGGGGGCGCGGGAAGAGACCCAGTACTTC
-,13,-,TRBJ2-5,TRBV7-2,CASSGDLRETQYF,TGTGCCAGCAGCGGCGACTTGCGGGAGACCCAGTACTTC
-,14,few,TRBJ1-4,TRBV7-2,CASSTSGDGQKLFF,TGTGCCAGCAGCACGTCAGGGGATGGACAAAAACTGTTTTTT
-,12,few,TRBJ1-1,TRBV20-1,CSASRGGGEAFF,TGCAGTGCATCGAGGGGGGGCGGTGAAGCTTTCTTT
TRBD1,13,-,TRBJ1-1,TRBV10-3,CAISKRDSSEAFF,TGTGCCATCAGTAAGCGGGACAGCTCTGAAGCTTTCTTT
TRBD1,9,-,TRBJ1-1,TRBV6-6,CASRGQTFF,TGTGCCAGCAGGGGACAGACTTTCTTT
-,15,-,TRBJ1-1,TRBV5-1,CASSQQGLGFAEAFF,TGCGCCAGCAGCCAACAGGGTTTAGGTTTCGCTGAAGCTTTCTTT
TRBD1,14,few,TRBJ1-2,TRBV4-1,CASSRDSFDYGYTF,TGCGCCAGCAGCCGGGACAGTTTCGACTATGGCTACACCTTC
TRBD2,17,-,TRBJ2-5,TRBV7-8,CASSLAPGLGIQETQYF,TGTGCCAGCAGCTTAGCTCCGGGACTAGGGATCCAAGAGACCCAGTACTTC
-,14,few,TRBJ1-6,TRBV12-3/TRBV12-4,CASRGGVYNSPLHF,TGTGCCAGCAGGGGAGGGGTTTATAATTCACCCCTCCACTTT
-,12,-,TRBJ1-1,TRBV29-1,CSLLVTNTEAFF,TGCAGCTTGTTAGTTACGAACACTGAAGCTTTCTTT
-,15,-,TRBJ1-5,TRBV7-2,CASSFAGEGSQPQHF,TGTGCCAGCAGTTTCGCAGGGGAGGGTTCTCAGCCCCAGCATTTT
-,13,few,TRBJ2-7,TRBV12-3/TRBV12-4,CASSPQHQHEQYF,TGTGCCAGCAGTCCTCAGCATCAGCACGAGCAGTACTTC
TRBD1,14,-,TRBJ1-4,TRBV14,CASSVQGYNEKLFF,TGTGCCAGCAGCGTACAGGGGTATAATGAAAAACTGTTTTTT
-,12,many,TRBJ1-1,TRBV7-6,CASSDGGTEAFF,TGTGCCAGCAGCGATGGGGGCACTGAAGCTTTCTTT
-,15,many,TRBJ1-1,TRBV5-1,CASSLDGGRGTEAFF,TGCGCCAGCAGCTTGGACGGGGGACGGGGCACTGAAGCTTTCTTT
-,16,many,TRBJ2-7,TRBV7-9,CASSLGQPTPYYEQYF,TGTGCCAGCAGCTTAGGGCAGCCTACTCCCTACTACGAGCAGTACTTC
-,14,-,TRBJ1-4,TRBV7-2,CASSPSRGGGKLFF,TGTGCCAGCAGCCCTAGTAGGGGTGGAGGAAAACTGTTTTTT
-,12,-,TRBJ1-1,TRBV2,CASRRGNTGAFF,TGTGCCAGCAGGAGGGGGAACACTGGAGCTTTCTTT
TRBD1,14,-,TRBJ1-4,TRBV10-3,CAISGGTGREKLFF,TGTGCCATCAGTGGTGGGACAGGGAGAGAAAAACTGTTTTTT
-,14,-,TRBJ1-2,TRBV7-1,CASSSGVGIYGYTF,TGTGCCAGCAGCTCGGGCGTTGGGATATATGGCTACACCTTC
-,14,-,TRBJ2-5,TRBV29-1,CSLGGGASSETQYF,TGCAGCTTGGGTGGCGGGGCGAGTTCGGAGACCCAGTACTTC
-,13,many,TRBJ1-6,TRBV11-3,CASSLNGDSPLHF,TGTGCCAGCAGCCTGAACGGGGATTCACCCCTCCACTTT
TRBD1,15,many,TRBJ1-5,TRBV6-6,CASSYGTGEYQPQHF,TGTGCCAGCAGTTACGGTACAGGGGAATATCAGCCCCAGCATTTT
-,13,-,TRBJ2-5,TRBV19,CASSIRIGETQYF,TGTGCCAGTAGCATCAGGATAGGGGAGACCCAGTACTTC
-,15,-,TRBJ1-4,TRBV19,CASSPDSPTNEKLFF,TGTGCCAGTAGCCCGGACAGCCCAACTAATGAAAAACTGTTTTTT
-,13,many,TRBJ1-4,TRBV19,CASSGAWEEKLFF,TGTGCCAGTAGTGGGGCATGGGAGGAAAAACTGTTTTTT
TRBD1,15,many,TRBJ2-2,TRBV15,CATSSDRGHTGELFF,TGTGCCACCAGCAGCGACAGGGGCCACACCGGGGAGCTGTTTTTT
-,14,few,TRBJ2-2,TRBV7-8,CASRGTEEAGELFF,TGTGCCAGCAGAGGGACCGAGGAGGCCGGGGAGCTGTTTTTT